This is a list of T cell receptor beta chains from one sample in a study of blood T cell repertoires in COVID-19. Sequencing used immunoSEQ multiplex PCR; TCRdb keeps in-frame clones, though not all of them. The sample holds a few hundred thousand clones, around 87% seen once. The sample consisted of PBMCs or T cells enriched from blood (not recorded which). Receptors were obtained from a young woman with acute COVID-19. The CDR3 runs from the conserved cysteine through the conserved F or W. A D gene is named only where the DNA matches it firmly. For some rows the clone size is stated as once, few or many, or as a class when expanded; others skip it.

V gene,clone size,J gene,CDR3 length,D gene,CDR3 protein,CDR3 DNA
TRBV12-3/TRBV12-4,.,TRBJ2-1,13,.,CASSFRGFNEQFF,TGTGCCAGCAGTTTCCGGGGGTTCAATGAGCAGTTCTTC
TRBV10-3,once,TRBJ2-7,14,TRBD1,CAISARDRAYEQYF,TGTGCCATCAGTGCCCGGGACAGGGCCTACGAGCAGTACTTC
TRBV5-1,.,TRBJ2-1,16,TRBD1,CASSSGGGDSYNEQFF,TGCGCCAGCAGCTCAGGGGGCGGGGACTCCTACAATGAGCAGTTCTTC
TRBV15,.,TRBJ2-7,15,.,CATSRDALGGYEQYF,TGTGCCACCAGCAGAGATGCGCTGGGGGGTTACGAGCAGTACTTC
TRBV6-2/TRBV6-3,.,TRBJ2-1,20,TRBD2,CASSYSTWVASGASYNEQFF,TGTGCCAGCAGTTACTCGACGTGGGTGGCTAGCGGGGCATCCTACAATGAGCAGTTCTTC
TRBV11-2,.,TRBJ2-7,15,TRBD2,CASSTISGRPYEQYF,TGTGCCAGCAGCACCATAAGCGGGAGACCCTACGAGCAGTACTTC
TRBV25-1,once,TRBJ2-7,14,TRBD1,CASRGTGSFYEQYF,TGTGCCAGCAGAGGGACAGGGAGCTTCTACGAGCAGTACTTC
TRBV28,.,TRBJ1-2,15,TRBD1,CASSLEGQGVDGYTF,TGTGCCAGCAGTTTAGAGGGACAGGGAGTAGATGGCTACACCTTC
TRBV5-8,.,TRBJ2-7,14,TRBD2,CASSNAGVSYEQYF,TGTGCCAGCAGCAATGCGGGGGTCTCCTACGAGCAGTACTTC
TRBV4-1,.,TRBJ2-7,16,TRBD2,CASSRPGLAGEYEQYF,TGCGCCAGCAGCCGGCCGGGACTAGCGGGAGAGTACGAGCAGTACTTC
TRBV2,.,TRBJ1-6,16,TRBD1,CASSDDRGQRNSPLHF,TGTGCCAGCAGTGACGACAGGGGGCAAAGGAATTCACCCCTCCACTTT
TRBV30,.,TRBJ1-3,18,TRBD1,CAWSARDRGRVNGNTIYF,TGTGCCTGGAGTGCCCGGGACAGGGGGCGAGTTAATGGAAACACCATATATTTT
TRBV19,.,TRBJ1-5,15,TRBD1,CASSWDRGLNQPQHF,TGTGCCAGTAGTTGGGACAGGGGATTAAATCAGCCCCAGCATTTT
TRBV7-2,few,TRBJ2-6,14,.,CASRQTSGANVLTF,TGTGCCAGCAGACAGACCTCTGGGGCCAACGTCCTGACTTTC
TRBV28,.,TRBJ1-4,13,.,CASGGEVGEKLFF,TGTGCCAGCGGGGGGGAAGTTGGTGAAAAACTGTTTTTT